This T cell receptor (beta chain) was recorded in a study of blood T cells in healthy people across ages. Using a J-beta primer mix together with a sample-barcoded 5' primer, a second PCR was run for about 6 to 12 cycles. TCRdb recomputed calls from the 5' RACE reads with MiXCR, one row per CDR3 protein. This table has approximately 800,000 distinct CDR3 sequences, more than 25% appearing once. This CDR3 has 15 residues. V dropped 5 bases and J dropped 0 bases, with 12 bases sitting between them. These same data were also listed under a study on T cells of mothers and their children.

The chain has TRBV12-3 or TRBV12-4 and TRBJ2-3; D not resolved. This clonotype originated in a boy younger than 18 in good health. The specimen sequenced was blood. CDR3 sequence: CASSSRPLSTDTQYF. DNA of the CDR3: TGTGCCAGCAGTAGCCGGCCTCTTAGCACAGATACGCAGTATTTT.